The 19 T cell receptor beta chains reported below all come from one sample, sequenced in a study of spatial heterogeneity in lung cancer. Time point specified: sample taken at primary tumor resection. TCRdb re-called the 5' RACE reads through MiXCR, storing one row per CDR3 protein. The table shows 35,000 to 55,000 distinct CDR3 sequences, with around 15% occurring only once. The sequences come from PBMCs, collected at surgery. The receptors here all came from a male donor with early-stage non-small cell lung cancer.

This clonotype was counted at least ten times. The chain couples TRBV7-9 to TRBJ2-3, with 12 bases that match TRBD1. From germline, CDR1 is SEHNR and CDR2 FQNEAQ (reference sequence). The CDR3 has 15 residues. J gave up 3 bases and V 4 bases, and 2 bases lay outside the gene matches. The DNA of the CDR3 is TGTGCCAGCAGCTGGGACAGGGGGCTGACAGATACGCAGTATTTT. Protein sequence: CASSWDRGLTDTQYF.

The chain employs TRBV20-1 and TRBJ1-1; no definite D call. V was trimmed by 3 bases and J by 4 bases, leaving 12 bases between them. The CDR3 length is 13 residues. Germline V gene data show CDR1 as DFQATT and CDR2 as SNEGSKA (reference sequence). CDR3: CSARLGLGTEAFF. The CDR3 DNA reads TGCAGTGCTAGGCTGGGATTGGGCACTGAAGCTTTCTTT.

There are a few counts of this clonotype. V is TRBV4-1 and J is TRBJ2-1; 8 bases are shared with TRBD2. Looked up from germline, CDR1 is MGHRA and CDR2 is YSYEKL. Losses at the gene ends were 4 bases for V and 8 bases for J; bases not matched to a gene: 7. The CDR3 is made up of 14 amino acids. The CDR3 coding sequence is TGCGCCAGCAGCCGGGGACTAGGGGGGGATGAGCAGTTCTTC. Protein product: CASSRGLGGDEQFF.

This clonotype occurred many times. The chain carries TRBV27 and TRBJ2-6; D remains unclear. The germline V and J ends were trimmed by 4 bases and 0 bases, with 13 bases remaining between them. Germline-derived CDR1 and CDR2 are MNHEY and SMNVEV (reference sequence). CDR3 length equals 17 residues. In DNA, the CDR3 is TGTGCCAGCAGTTCCCCGCCGGCATACTCTGGGGCCAACGTCCTGACTTTC. It codes for CASSSPPAYSGANVLTF.

In this sample, this clonotype turned up many times. V is TRBV9 and J is TRBJ2-7; TRBD1 matches at 9 bases. CDR1 SGDLS and CDR2 YYNGEE come from the germline V gene. The ends lost 3 bases at V and 7 bases at J; junction bases unmatched: 8. This CDR3 comprises 14 residues. The CDR3: CASSDGTGFEEQYF. The CDR3 nucleotides read TGTGCCAGCAGCGACGGGACAGGGTTTGAAGAGCAGTACTTC.

V and J are TRBV15 and TRBJ2-7; D possibly corresponds to TRBD2 (5 bases). Germline V gives CDR1 LNHNV, CDR2 YYDKDF (reference sequence). The germline V and J ends were trimmed by 1 base and 0 bases, with 10 bases remaining between them. This CDR3 region has 15 residues. CDR3 loop: CATSRGGQSSYEQYF. In nucleotides, the CDR3 is TGTGCCACCAGCAGAGGCGGGCAGAGCTCCTACGAGCAGTACTTC.

At least ten counts were recorded for this clonotype. The chain is built from TRBV3-1 and TRBJ1-2; unclear D gene. V lost 4 bases and J lost 5, with 11 bases in between. Germline V CDR1 and CDR2: LGHDT, YNNKEL (reference sequence). The CDR3 is made up of 13 amino acids. The CDR3 reads CASSPDTFYGYTF. DNA of the CDR3: TGTGCCAGCAGCCCCGACACGTTTTATGGCTACACCTTC.

In this sample, this clonotype turned up a few times. V usage is TRBV6-2 or TRBV6-3 and J usage is TRBJ1-6, with unresolved D. V was shortened by 5 bases and J by 12 bases, with 17 bases between the two germline ends. Germline values: CDR1 MNHEY, CDR2 SVGEGT. The CDR3 runs to 14 residues. The CDR3 DNA reads TGTGCCAGCAGTCCCGTAGCCGATCGAGGACCCCTCCACTTT. It encodes CASSPVADRGPLHF.

This sequence joins TRBV2 and TRBJ2-1; 7 bases are shared with TRBD2. This CDR3 is 15 amino acids long. Looked up from germline, CDR1 is SNHLY and CDR2 is FYNNEI. The V and J ends lost 8 bases and 8 bases, in that order; junction bases with no gene match: 15. In nucleotides, the CDR3 is TGTGCCAGCGGCCATTTGGGCCTCCGGGGGGATGAGCAGTTCTTC. Translating gives CASGHLGLRGDEQFF.

There are a few counts of this clonotype. This chain joins TRBV24-1 and TRBJ2-3; tentative D call: TRBD1 (5 bases). CDR3 length: 15 amino acids. Germline V gives CDR1 KGHDR, CDR2 SFDVKD. With 5 bases removed from V and 2 bases from J, the gap between germline ends came to 13 bases. The CDR3 loop is CATSGQGILTDTQYF. Written as DNA, the CDR3 is TGTGCCACCAGTGGCCAGGGCATACTCACAGATACGCAGTATTTT.

This clonotype was observed once. The chain joins TRBV24-1 to TRBJ2-2; 7 positions match TRBD2. The V segment lost 5 bases and the J segment 2 bases; nucleotides outside the gene matches: 10. This CDR3 contains 17 residues. The germline CDR1 and CDR2 sequences are KGHDR and SFDVKD. DNA for the CDR3: TGTGCCACCAGTGCCTATGGGGAGGGGAGAAACACCGGGGAGCTGTTTTTT. Its translation is CATSAYGEGRNTGELFF.

This clonotype was seen repeatedly, ten times or more. The chain combines TRBV28 with TRBJ2-5, with D unclear. The CDR3 contains 14 residues. V lost 1 base and J lost 4, with 10 bases in between. Germline CDR1 reads MDHEN; CDR2 reads SYDVKM. CDR3 sequence (DNA): TGTGCCAGCAGTTTATCCCCTGAAGCAGAGACCCAGTACTTC. This gives the protein CASSLSPEAETQYF.

J is TRBJ1-6 and V is TRBV6-5; no firm D call. Germline CDR1 MNHEY, CDR2 SVGAGI. V lost 10 bases to trimming and J lost 7 bases, with 14 bases between them. The CDR3 contains 13 residues. This CDR3 is CATGPDLNSPLHF. The CDR3 bases are TGTGCCACTGGCCCGGACCTGAATTCACCCCTCCACTTT.

Only a few counts were recorded for this clonotype. The CDR3 reads CASSYSKGVAQYF. CDR3 sequence (DNA): TGTGCCAGCAGTTACTCGAAGGGGGTAGCGCAGTATTTT. The chain links TRBV6-5 to TRBJ2-3; D is possibly TRBD1 (6 bases). Looked up from germline, CDR1 is MNHEY and CDR2 is SVGAGI. CDR3 length: 13 amino acids. The germline V and J ends were trimmed by 0 bases and 10 bases, with 11 bases remaining between them.

The J gene is TRBJ1-2, the V gene TRBV10-3; the D gene is possibly TRBD1 (6 bases). Trimming removed 2 bases from V and 6 bases from J, with 13 bases in between. The length of the CDR3 is 14 residues. The germline gives CDR1 ENHRY, CDR2 SYGVKD. The CDR3 sequence: CAISEGTRINGYTF. As DNA, the CDR3 is TGTGCCATCAGTGAGGGGACACGGATTAATGGCTACACCTTC.

The rearrangement joins TRBV5-1 to TRBJ1-4; tentative D call: TRBD1 (5 bases). This CDR3 region has 16 residues. V lost 4 bases, J lost 8 bases, and 21 bases lay in between. Germline-derived CDR1 and CDR2 are SGHRS and YFSETQ. The CDR3 region is CASSPDQGAQREKLFF. The CDR3 nucleotides are TGCGCCAGCAGCCCTGATCAGGGAGCCCAGCGGGAAAAACTGTTTTTT.

At least ten counts were recorded for this clonotype. This rearrangement joins TRBV6-1 to TRBJ2-3; D ambiguous. Germline V gives CDR1 MNHNS, CDR2 SASEGT. Trimming stripped 2 bases from V and 7 bases from J, with 7 bases between. This CDR3 is built from 12 residues. DNA for the CDR3: TGTGCCAGCAGTGAAAATCGCCATACGCAGTATTTT. As protein: CASSENRHTQYF.

This clonotype was detected a few times. V and J are TRBV4-3 and TRBJ2-7; 11 bases fit TRBD2. With V trimmed by 1 base and J by 2 bases, 10 bases remained unmatched. The CDR3 covers 18 residues. Per the germline V gene, CDR1 is LGHNA and CDR2 is YSLEER. The CDR3 bases are TGCGCCAGCAGCCAAGTCCTAGCGGGAGGCTCCCTAACCTACGAGCAGTACTTC. Translation gives CASSQVLAGGSLTYEQYF.

This clonotype showed up just a few times. J is TRBJ2-2 and V is TRBV6-5; D remains unclear. The CDR3 totals 12 residues. V lost 4 bases and J 6 bases, leaving 6 bases between the germline ends. Germline values: CDR1 MNHEY, CDR2 SVGAGI. In DNA, the CDR3 is TGTGCCAGCAGTTTCGCTTCCGGGGAGCTGTTTTTT. This encodes CASSFASGELFF.